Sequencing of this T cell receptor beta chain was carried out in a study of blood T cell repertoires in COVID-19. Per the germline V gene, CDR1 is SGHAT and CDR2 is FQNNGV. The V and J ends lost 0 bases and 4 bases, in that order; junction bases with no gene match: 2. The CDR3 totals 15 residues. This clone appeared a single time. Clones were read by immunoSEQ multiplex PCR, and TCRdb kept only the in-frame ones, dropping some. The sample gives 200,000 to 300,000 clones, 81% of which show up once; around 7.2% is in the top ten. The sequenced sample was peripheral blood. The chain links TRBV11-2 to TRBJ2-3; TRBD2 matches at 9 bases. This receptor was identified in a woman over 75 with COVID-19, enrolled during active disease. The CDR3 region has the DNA TGTGCCAGCAGCTTAGAGGGCGGGGGGGCAGATACGCAGTATTTT. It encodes CASSLEGGGADTQYF.